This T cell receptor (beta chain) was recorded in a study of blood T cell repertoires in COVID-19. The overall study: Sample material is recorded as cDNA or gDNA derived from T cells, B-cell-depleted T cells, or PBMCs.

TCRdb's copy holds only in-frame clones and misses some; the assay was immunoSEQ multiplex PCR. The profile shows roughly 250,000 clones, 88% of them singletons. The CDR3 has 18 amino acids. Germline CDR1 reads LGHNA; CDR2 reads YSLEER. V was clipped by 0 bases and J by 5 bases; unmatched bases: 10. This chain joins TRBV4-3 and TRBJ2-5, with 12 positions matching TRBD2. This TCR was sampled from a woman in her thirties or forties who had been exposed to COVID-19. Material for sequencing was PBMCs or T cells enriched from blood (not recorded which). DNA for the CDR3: TGCGCCAGCAGCCAAGAAGGTCCTAGCGGGAGGGGGTGGGAGACCCAGTACTTC. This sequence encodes CASSQEGPSGRGWETQYF.